These T cell receptor beta chains were read from a single sample in a study of brain T cells in children with intractable seizures. Using immunoSEQ multiplex PCR, the repertoire was profiled, and TCRdb retains in-frame clones only, with some absent. The table includes tens of thousands of clones, 90% to 95% detected once. Sequenced material: peripheral blood, taken at surgery. These TCRs come from a girl aged 2-10 years with Rasmussen encephalitis and intractable seizures. Each CDR3 is given with its conserved first and last residue. Fields, in order: CDR3 DNA, CDR3 protein, clone size, V gene, J gene, D gene. A D gene is named only where the DNA matches it firmly. Clone size is given for some rows only: seen once, a few or many times, or a class if the clone is expanded.

TGCGCCAGCAGCTTGGGACAGGGGTCCGAGACCCAGTACTTC	CASSLGQGSETQYF	NA	TRBV5-1	TRBJ2-5	TRBD1
TGTGCTAGTGGTCCTGGTACAGGTCTCTTTGGAAACACCATATATTTT	CASGPGTGLFGNTIYF	NA	TRBV12-5	TRBJ1-3	NA
TGTGCCAGCAGTTACATAACAGGCGACAGCGGCTACACCTTC	CASSYITGDSGYTF	NA	TRBV6-5	TRBJ1-2	NA
TGCGCCAGCAGCCCCCAGCCTAGCACAGATACGCAGTATTTT	CASSPQPSTDTQYF	once	TRBV5-1	TRBJ2-3	NA
TGTGCCAGCAGCTTAGGGGGAGCTAGCGGGAGCTATGAGCAGTTCTTC	CASSLGGASGSYEQFF	NA	TRBV7-6	TRBJ2-1	TRBD2
TGTGCCAGCAGTATTGCGGGGAGCTCTGGAAACACCATATATTTT	CASSIAGSSGNTIYF	NA	TRBV28	TRBJ1-3	NA
TGCGCCAGCAGCTTGGGGCCACAAACCTCAGGAAACACCATATATTTT	CASSLGPQTSGNTIYF	NA	TRBV5-1	TRBJ1-3	NA
TGTGCCAGCAGCCGACTTGAAAACAGGGGGAGCTCCTATAATTCACCCCTCCACTTT	CASSRLENRGSSYNSPLHF	NA	TRBV7-3	TRBJ1-6	TRBD1
TGTGCCAGCAGCTTAGACCGCGGAAACACCATATATTTT	CASSLDRGNTIYF	NA	TRBV7-2	TRBJ1-3	NA
TGTGCCAGCAGCTTATATCTCCAGGGATCGGATCAGCCCCAGCATTTT	CASSLYLQGSDQPQHF	NA	TRBV7-2	TRBJ1-5	NA
TGTGCCAGCAGCCAGGGGATCTTCTATGAGCAGTACTTC	CASSQGIFYEQYF	once	TRBV5-4	TRBJ2-7	NA
TGTGCCAGCAGCCATTCTAGGGACGCTGGAAACACCATATATTTT	CASSHSRDAGNTIYF	NA	TRBV3-1/TRBV3-2	TRBJ1-3	NA
TGTGCCATCAGTGACCCCGGGGATCTACAGCCCCAGCATTTT	CAISDPGDLQPQHF	NA	TRBV10-3	TRBJ1-5	NA
TGTGCCAGTGGGGGGAGGAGAAGCTCCTACAATGAGCAGTTCTTC	CASGGRRSSYNEQFF	NA	TRBV19	TRBJ2-1	NA
TGTGCCAGCAGTAAGACAGGGGCCAGCAATCAGCCCCAGCATTTT	CASSKTGASNQPQHF	NA	TRBV6-5	TRBJ1-5	TRBD1
TGTGCCAGCAGTCGTATAGCGGGGTCTTACAATGAGCAGTTCTTC	CASSRIAGSYNEQFF	once	TRBV27	TRBJ2-1	TRBD2
TGTGCCAGCAGCTCGTCGGGACAGTACTTACAAGAGACCCAGTACTTC	CASSSSGQYLQETQYF	NA	TRBV5-4	TRBJ2-5	TRBD1
TGTGCCAGCAAGGGTTATTCCTACGAGCAGTACTTC	CASKGYSYEQYF	NA	TRBV6-5	TRBJ2-7	NA
TGTGCCAGCAGAGCAGGAGGTCATGGCTACACCTTC	CASRAGGHGYTF	NA	TRBV6-5	TRBJ1-2	NA
TGTGCCTGGACTAGTGGCCCAGCCAGTCGTACCGGGGAGCTGTTTTTT	CAWTSGPASRTGELFF	NA	TRBV30	TRBJ2-2	NA
TGTGCCAGCACTAGGATCGGGCAGGGGGCGAATCAGCCCCAGCATTTT	CASTRIGQGANQPQHF	few	TRBV2	TRBJ1-5	TRBD1
TGTGCCAGCAGTTTCATAGGCAGCCAAGAGACCCAGTACTTC	CASSFIGSQETQYF	NA	TRBV27	TRBJ2-5	NA
TGCGCCAGCAGCCAAGGTAAAAGTTTCGGACCGAACTATGGCTACACCTTC	CASSQGKSFGPNYGYTF	once	TRBV4-1	TRBJ1-2	NA
TGTGCCAGCAGCTTAGTGTCCGCAGGGGCCGGAATGAACACTGAAGCTTTCTTT	CASSLVSAGAGMNTEAFF	NA	TRBV7-9	TRBJ1-1	NA
TGTGCCAGCAGCCCGGGACTAACTCACGAGCAGTACTTC	CASSPGLTHEQYF	many	TRBV12-3/TRBV12-4	TRBJ2-7	TRBD2
TGTGCCAGCAGCCCCTGGGGGACTAGCGGGTCTGGAGGTTACAATGAGCAGTTCTTC	CASSPWGTSGSGGYNEQFF	once	TRBV7-2	TRBJ2-1	TRBD2
TGTGCCATCAGGGCCACAGGGGAGGGAGGCTACACCTTC	CAIRATGEGGYTF	NA	TRBV10-3	TRBJ1-2	TRBD1
TGTGCCAGCAGCTACGGAACAGGGGGAGGTGAAAAACTGTTTTTT	CASSYGTGGGEKLFF	NA	TRBV9	TRBJ1-4	TRBD1
TGTGCCTGGAACGGTAGGGCTTTTAGCTCCTACAATGAGCAGTTCTTC	CAWNGRAFSSYNEQFF	NA	TRBV30	TRBJ2-1	NA
TGTGCCAGTAGTATAGGTGCAGGGGGCCGGTATGGCTACACCTTC	CASSIGAGGRYGYTF	NA	TRBV19	TRBJ1-2	TRBD1
TGCGCCAGCAGCCGCCCCCCAGGAAGCTCCTACAATGAGCAGTTCTTC	CASSRPPGSSYNEQFF	NA	TRBV4-1	TRBJ2-1	NA
TGTGCCAGCAGTGAGACAGACTATGGCTACACCTTC	CASSETDYGYTF	NA	TRBV6-1	TRBJ1-2	NA
TGTGCCAGCAGCTTCTCGACAGGGTTCCATGGCTACACCTTC	CASSFSTGFHGYTF	NA	TRBV7-9	TRBJ1-2	TRBD1
TGTGCCAGCAGTTCGCCGGGACAGGGGTACGGGGAGCTGTTTTTT	CASSSPGQGYGELFF	NA	TRBV6-5	TRBJ2-2	TRBD1
TGTGCCAGCAGTGAACACAGGTATAAGAACACTGAAGCTTTCTTT	CASSEHRYKNTEAFF	NA	TRBV6-1	TRBJ1-1	NA
TGTGCCTGGGGGACGGGCAATCAGCCCCAGCATTTT	CAWGTGNQPQHF	NA	TRBV30	TRBJ1-5	NA
TGTGCCACCAGACTAGCGAGAACCTACAATGAGCAGTTCTTC	CATRLARTYNEQFF	once	TRBV15	TRBJ2-1	TRBD2
TGTGCCAGCAGCTGGGAGAGCGGGTATGGCTACACCTTC	CASSWESGYGYTF	few	TRBV5-4	TRBJ1-2	NA
TGTGCCAGCAGCACGGTAATGAACACTGAAGCTTTCTTT	CASSTVMNTEAFF	few	TRBV6-6	TRBJ1-1	NA
TGTGCCAGCTCATCACAGGGGAGCTCTGGAAACACCATATATTTT	CASSSQGSSGNTIYF	NA	TRBV18	TRBJ1-3	TRBD1
TGTGCCAGCAGTGAATTGGGGATTCGGACTGAAGCTTTCTTT	CASSELGIRTEAFF	once	TRBV2	TRBJ1-1	NA
TGCGCCAGCAGCTTCGGCCTAATGCGGGAGCGCAATGAGCAGTTCTTC	CASSFGLMRERNEQFF	NA	TRBV5-1	TRBJ2-1	TRBD2